The T cell receptor beta chain under discussion was sequenced for a study of blood T cell repertoires in COVID-19. Methods used by the authors: Amplification of reference gene primers was used by the study to estimate nucleated cell counts. Sequenced by immunoSEQ multiplex PCR; TCRdb stores in-frame clones only, minus some. The DNA gave D and trimming, while V, J and clone size come from that table. The sample lists some 230,000 clones, 82% occurring once. The germline CDR1 and CDR2 sequences are KGHSH and LQKENI. Trimming cost V 3 bases and J 7 bases; bases outside gene matches: 12. This CDR3 is built from 16 residues. Seattle cases were enrolled at active infection and followed longitudinally.

The origin of this receptor is a woman older than 75 with COVID-19, enrolled during active disease. The source material was peripheral blood. The rearrangement uses TRBV18 and TRBJ2-3, with TRBD1 matching 8 bases. CDR3 amino acids: CASSPDRVPQEHTQYF. The CDR3 DNA sequence: TGTGCCAGCTCACCGGACAGGGTCCCGCAAGAGCATACGCAGTATTTT.